Only a few counts were recorded for the clone carrying this T cell receptor beta chain. This sample is part of a study of identical twins. TCRdb re-analysed the 5' RACE reads in MiXCR, keeping a single row per CDR3 protein. The table shows roughly 220,000 distinct CDR3 sequences, with around 6.5% occurring only once. The V gene's germline CDR1 is ENHRY and CDR2 SYGVKD. V was shortened by 2 bases and J by 8 bases, with 7 bases between the two germline ends. This CDR3 has 13 amino acids. Separately, the same data were catalogued under a study of T cells expressing NK-cell markers. That report notes: The study found dominant NKG2C+ clonotypes at roughly 1.0-7.5% of CD8+ T cells in roughly six donors.

The chain joins TRBV10-3 to TRBJ1-6; D unresolved. What was sequenced was CD8+ T cells sorted from blood. The TCR originated in a woman between 18 and 30 years old in good health. CDR3 loop: CAISEITDSPLHF. CDR3 nucleotide sequence: TGTGCCATCAGTGAGATTACGGATTCACCCCTCCACTTT.